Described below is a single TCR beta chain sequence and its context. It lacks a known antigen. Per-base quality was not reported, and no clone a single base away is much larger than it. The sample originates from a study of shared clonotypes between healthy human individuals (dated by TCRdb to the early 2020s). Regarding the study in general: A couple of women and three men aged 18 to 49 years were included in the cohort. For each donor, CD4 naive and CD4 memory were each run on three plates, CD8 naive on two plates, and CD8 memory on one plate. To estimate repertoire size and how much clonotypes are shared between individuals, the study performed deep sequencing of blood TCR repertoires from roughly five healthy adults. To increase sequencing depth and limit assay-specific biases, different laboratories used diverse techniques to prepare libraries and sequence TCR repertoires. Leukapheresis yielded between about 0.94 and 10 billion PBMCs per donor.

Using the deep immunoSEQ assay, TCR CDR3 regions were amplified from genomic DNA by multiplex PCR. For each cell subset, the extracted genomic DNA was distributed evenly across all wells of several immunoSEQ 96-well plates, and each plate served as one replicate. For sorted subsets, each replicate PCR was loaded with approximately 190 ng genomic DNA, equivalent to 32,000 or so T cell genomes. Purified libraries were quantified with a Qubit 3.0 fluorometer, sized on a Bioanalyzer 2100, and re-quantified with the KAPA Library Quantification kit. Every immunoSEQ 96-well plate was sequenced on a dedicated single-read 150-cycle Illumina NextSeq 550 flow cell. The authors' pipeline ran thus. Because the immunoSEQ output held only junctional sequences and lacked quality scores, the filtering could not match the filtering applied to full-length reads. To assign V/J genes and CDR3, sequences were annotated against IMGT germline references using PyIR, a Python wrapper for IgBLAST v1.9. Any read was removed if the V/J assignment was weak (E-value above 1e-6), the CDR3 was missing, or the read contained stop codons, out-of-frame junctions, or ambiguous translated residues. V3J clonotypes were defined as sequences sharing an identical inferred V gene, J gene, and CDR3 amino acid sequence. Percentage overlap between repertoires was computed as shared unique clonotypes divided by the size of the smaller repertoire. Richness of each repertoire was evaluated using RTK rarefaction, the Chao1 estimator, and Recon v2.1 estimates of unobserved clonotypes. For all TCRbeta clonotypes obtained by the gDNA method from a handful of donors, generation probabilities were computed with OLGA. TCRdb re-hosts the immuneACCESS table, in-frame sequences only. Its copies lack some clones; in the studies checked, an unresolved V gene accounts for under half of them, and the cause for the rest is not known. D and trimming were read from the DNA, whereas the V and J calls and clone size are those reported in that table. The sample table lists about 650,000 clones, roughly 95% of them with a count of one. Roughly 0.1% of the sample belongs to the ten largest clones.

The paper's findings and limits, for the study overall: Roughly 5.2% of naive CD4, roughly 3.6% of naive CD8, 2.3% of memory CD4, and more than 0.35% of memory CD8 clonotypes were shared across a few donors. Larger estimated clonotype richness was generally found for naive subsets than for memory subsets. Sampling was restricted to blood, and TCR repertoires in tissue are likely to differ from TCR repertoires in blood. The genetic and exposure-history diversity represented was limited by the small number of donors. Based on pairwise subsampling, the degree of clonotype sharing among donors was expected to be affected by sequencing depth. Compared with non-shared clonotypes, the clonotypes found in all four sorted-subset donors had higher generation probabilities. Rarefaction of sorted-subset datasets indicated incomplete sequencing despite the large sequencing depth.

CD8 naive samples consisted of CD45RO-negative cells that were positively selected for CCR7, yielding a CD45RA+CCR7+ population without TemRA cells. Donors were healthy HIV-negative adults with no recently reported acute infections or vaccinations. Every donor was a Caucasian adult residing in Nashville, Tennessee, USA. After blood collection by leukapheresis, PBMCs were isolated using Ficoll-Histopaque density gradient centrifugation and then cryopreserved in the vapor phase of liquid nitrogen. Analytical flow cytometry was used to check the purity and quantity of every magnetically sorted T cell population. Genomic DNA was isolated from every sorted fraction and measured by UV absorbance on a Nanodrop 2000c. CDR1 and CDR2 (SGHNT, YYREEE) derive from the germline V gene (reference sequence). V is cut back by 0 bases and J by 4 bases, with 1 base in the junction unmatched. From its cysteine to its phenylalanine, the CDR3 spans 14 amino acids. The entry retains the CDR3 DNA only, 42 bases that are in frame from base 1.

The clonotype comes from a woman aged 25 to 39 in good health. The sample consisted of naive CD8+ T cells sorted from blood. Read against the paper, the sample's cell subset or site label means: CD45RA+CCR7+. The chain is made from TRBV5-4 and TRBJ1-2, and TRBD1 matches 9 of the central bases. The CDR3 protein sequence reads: CASSLGQGGYGYTF. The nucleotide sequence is TGTGCCAGCAGCTTGGGACAGGGGGGCTATGGCTACACCTTC. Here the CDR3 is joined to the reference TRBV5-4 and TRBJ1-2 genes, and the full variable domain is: ETGVTQSPTHLIKTRGQQVTLRCSSQSGHNTVSWYQQALGQGPQFIFQYYREEENGRGNFPPRFSGLQFPNYSSELNVNALELDDSALYLCASSLGQGGYGYTFGSGTRLTVV.